The 32 T cell receptor beta chains given below trace back to one sample, sequenced in a study of blood T cell repertoires in COVID-19 (dated by TCRdb to about 2020). Library generation was performed with the immunoSEQ multiplex PCR assay. The immuneACCESS repertoire file appears here via TCRdb, limited to in-frame rearrangements. These files lack a portion of the clones; in checked studies, under half of the deficit traces to unresolved V genes, and the cause of the others is not known. The sample yields around 300,000 clones; nearly 90% were counted once. The ten largest make up about 1.8% of the sample. Sequencing input: PBMCs or T cells enriched from blood (not recorded which). These receptors all come from a woman aged 18-35 years with acute COVID-19.

The chain combines TRBV2 with TRBJ1-3; possibly TRBD1 for D (6 bases). This CDR3 spans 12 amino acids. Germline V lookup: CDR1 SNHLY, CDR2 FYNNEI. The ends were cut back, 10 bases at V and 0 bases at J, with 7 bases in the middle. The CDR3 protein is CATQGSGNTIYF. For the CDR3, the DNA is TGTGCCACACAGGGCTCTGGAAACACCATATATTTT.

The chain employs TRBV7-9 and TRBJ1-2; D gene uncertain. V was shortened by 2 bases and J by 3 bases, with 16 bases between the two germline ends. Germline CDR1 reads SEHNR; CDR2 reads FQNEAQ (reference sequence). The CDR3 is 16 residues long. CDR3 protein: CASSLPKLRHDYGYTF. In DNA, the CDR3 is TGTGCCAGCAGCTTACCGAAGCTAAGACATGACTATGGCTACACCTTC.

The chain uses TRBV28 and TRBJ1-1; a possible D gene is TRBD1 (5 bases). Germline V gives CDR1 MDHEN, CDR2 SYDVKM. CDR3 length: 19 amino acids. The V gene lost 4 bases and the J gene lost 1 base, with 25 bases spanning the gap. CDR3 in amino acids: CASSSASYFTRVKNTEAFF. The CDR3 region has the DNA TGTGCCAGCAGTTCCGCTTCCTATTTTACCAGGGTTAAGAACACTGAAGCTTTCTTT.

This clone was observed once. This chain uses TRBV5-6 with TRBJ2-7; D ambiguous. The CDR3 is made up of 15 amino acids. Germline CDR1 reads SGHDT; CDR2 reads YYEEEE. The V end lost 1 base, the J end lost 4 bases, and 15 bases lay between the germline ends. Here the CDR3 reads CASSLQAGLIYEQYF. The CDR3, as DNA: TGTGCCAGCAGCTTGCAGGCAGGTCTTATTTACGAGCAGTACTTC.

This clone has just one count. V gene TRBV7-4 combines with J gene TRBJ2-1; TRBD2 might be the D (6 bases). V lost 5 bases, J lost 1 base, and 21 bases lay in between. This CDR3 comprises 18 residues. In germline, CDR1 is SGHVT, CDR2 SQSDAQ. CDR3 amino acids: CASSSRPAGPGSYNEQFF. The CDR3 DNA is TGTGCCAGCAGCAGTCGACCAGCGGGCCCGGGTTCCTACAATGAGCAGTTCTTC.

This chain joins TRBV6-2 or TRBV6-3 and TRBJ2-7; tentative D call: TRBD2 (5 bases). Trimming left V 2 bases short and J 2 bases short, with 10 bases between. Germline CDR1 reads MNHEY; CDR2 reads SVGEGT. This CDR3 has 14 amino acids. CDR3 coding DNA: TGTGCCAGCAGTTACCAGCGGACGACCTACGAGCAGTACTTC. Encoded protein: CASSYQRTTYEQYF.

The sample holds one count of this clone. This sequence joins TRBV7-9 and TRBJ2-7; 14 bases are a match to TRBD2. CDR1 and CDR2 from the germline V gene are SEHNR and FQNEAQ (reference sequence). The CDR3 sequence is 14 residues long. V trimming: 5 bases; J trimming: 9 bases; junction bases outside the gene matches: 6. The CDR3 spells CASSVGLAGEGQYF. The CDR3 coding sequence is TGTGCCAGCAGCGTGGGACTAGCGGGAGAAGGGCAGTACTTC.

The chain joins TRBV3-1 (or the pseudogene TRBV3-2) to TRBJ2-7, with TRBD2 identical over 10 bases. V dropped 3 bases and J dropped 5; count of bases not matched to a gene: 4. Germline V gene data show CDR1 as LGHDT and CDR2 as YNNKEL (reference sequence). CDR3 length equals 14 residues. Here the CDR3 reads CASSHRLAGDEQYF. CDR3 bases: TGTGCCAGCAGCCATCGACTAGCGGGTGACGAGCAGTACTTC.

The rearrangement links TRBV5-8 to TRBJ2-1; TRBD2 agrees at 10 bases. V lost 5 bases and J lost 8; bases outside the gene matches: 13. The CDR3 covers 16 residues. Germline V gene data show CDR1 as SGHTS and CDR2 as YDEGEE. CDR3 protein: CASSLAGVPLVDEQFF. Written as DNA, the CDR3 is TGTGCCAGCAGTCTAGCGGGGGTACCTCTTGTCGATGAGCAGTTCTTC.

The V gene is TRBV24-1, the J gene TRBJ1-5; 7 bases agree with TRBD1. Per the germline V gene, CDR1 is KGHDR and CDR2 is SFDVKD. The trim removed 4 bases at V and 4 bases at J, leaving 15 bases unmatched. The CDR3 consists of 18 residues. The CDR3 protein is CATSDRYIRDSDNQPQHF. Here the CDR3 DNA reads TGTGCCACCAGTGACCGTTATATAAGGGACAGCGATAATCAGCCCCAGCATTTT.

This chain connects TRBV18 to TRBJ2-3, with D tentatively TRBD2 (5 bases). The germline V gene has CDR1 KGHSH and CDR2 LQKENI. V lost 5 bases to trimming and J lost 1 base, with 10 bases between them. The CDR3 spans 14 residues. The chain's CDR3 is CASSTNGGTDTQYF. The CDR3 DNA reads TGTGCCAGCTCAACCAACGGGGGCACAGATACGCAGTATTTT.

The V call is TRBV6-6, the J call TRBJ2-2; D call uncertain. Germline V gene sequence: CDR1 MNHNY, CDR2 SVGAGI (reference sequence). Trimming took off 6 bases at V and 6 bases at J, with 8 bases between the two ends. The CDR3 totals 12 residues. CDR3 loop: CASSPRAGELFF. The CDR3, as DNA: TGTGCCAGCAGCCCTCGTGCCGGGGAGCTGTTTTTT.

The V call is TRBV21-1, the J call TRBJ2-1; the table assigns TRBD2, which was not confirmed against the DNA. TRBV21-1 is shown as a pseudogene. The CDR3 totals 15 residues. CDR3 bases: TGTGCCAGCAGCAAAGCTCGGAGGGTCCGCGGTGAGCAGTTCTTC. It encodes CASSKARRVRGEQFF.

Concerning this clone: The conserved phenylalanine or tryptophan normally closing the CDR3 is absent here, so this likely arose from a read error. Because the CDR3's place on the DNA is in doubt, the DNA is left out and the CDR3 is given as listed by TCRdb. J is TRBJ2-7 and V is TRBV11-2; the D segment call TRBD1 is taken from the table without a DNA check. The CDR3 spans 13 residues, counting both ends. In germline, CDR1 is SGHAT, CDR2 FQNNGV. This CDR3 reads CASSSGTRTGLIS.

The V and J genes are TRBV6-5 and TRBJ1-2; D unclear. The CDR3 is 14 residues long. Germline V gene data show CDR1 as MNHEY and CDR2 as SVGAGI. The V gene lost 0 bases and the J gene lost 2 bases, with 7 bases spanning the gap. CDR3 DNA sequence: TGTGCCAGCAGTTACTCCCAGAAGAACTATGGCTACACCTTC. Amino acid sequence: CASSYSQKNYGYTF.

This chain joins TRBV5-4 and TRBJ2-2, with D possibly TRBD1 on 7 matching bases. Trimming pared 1 base from V and 4 bases from J, leaving 17 bases between. This CDR3 has 17 residues. Looked up from germline, CDR1 is SGHNT and CDR2 is YYREEE (reference sequence). CDR3 sequence: CASSLWGQRAGTGELFF. In DNA, the CDR3 is TGTGCCAGCAGCTTGTGGGGACAGCGGGCGGGCACCGGGGAGCTGTTTTTT.

Turning to this clone: Within the sample, other DNA sequences also encode this same CDR3. V is TRBV9 and J is TRBJ2-3; D might be TRBD2 (5 bases). This CDR3 has 14 residues. In germline, CDR1 is SGDLS, CDR2 YYNGEE. Trimming removed 4 bases at V and 0 bases at J, with 9 bases between. The chain's CDR3 is CASSSSGSTDTQYF. The CDR3 DNA reads as TGTGCCAGCAGCTCGTCGGGGAGCACAGATACGCAGTATTTT.

This clone was seen a single time. The gene calls are TRBV19 and TRBJ2-7, with D tentatively TRBD2 (6 bases). CDR1 is LNHDA and CDR2 is SQIVND in the germline V gene (reference sequence). This CDR3 has 12 amino acids. Between the trimmed V and J ends, which lost 7 bases and 1 base, there was a span of 8 bases. The CDR3 here is CASTSASYEQYF. The CDR3 bases are TGTGCCAGTACTAGCGCGTCCTACGAGCAGTACTTC.

Of note for this clone: Other DNA sequences within the sample encode an identical CDR3. The V and J genes are TRBV11-2 and TRBJ2-7, with a possible D match to TRBD1 (6 bases). V was trimmed by 2 bases and J by 4 bases, leaving 6 bases between them. This CDR3 is built from 12 residues. The germline gives CDR1 SGHAT, CDR2 FQNNGV. CDR3 sequence (DNA): TGTGCCAGCAGCTTACAGGGGTACGAGCAGTACTTC. Translation: CASSLQGYEQYF.

The chain has TRBV4-2 and TRBJ2-7, with 12 bases matching TRBD1. V shed 3 bases and J 5 bases; nucleotides not matched to a gene: 11. Looked up from germline, CDR1 is LGHNA and CDR2 is YNFKEQ. This CDR3 has 17 residues. For the CDR3, the DNA is TGTGCCAGCAGCCAGGCCGGGACAGGGGGCTTTTTCAACGAGCAGTACTTC. Residues: CASSQAGTGGFFNEQYF.

This clone was detected only once. The CDR3 sequence is CASSFAKANTGELFF. CDR3 sequence (DNA): TGTGCCAGCAGTTTCGCCAAAGCTAACACCGGGGAGCTGTTTTTT. This chain joins TRBV28 and TRBJ2-2, with unresolved D. Germline V gives CDR1 MDHEN, CDR2 SYDVKM. Between the trimmed V and J ends, which lost 3 bases and 2 bases, there was a span of 10 bases. There are 15 residues in the CDR3.

The chain links TRBV7-8 to TRBJ1-4; a possible D gene is TRBD1 (6 bases). Per germline, CDR1 SGHVS and CDR2 FQNEAQ. CDR3 length: 15 amino acids. Trimming cost V 4 bases and J 6 bases, with 15 bases left between them. The CDR3 sequence is CASSSATGSYEKLFF. The CDR3 DNA sequence: TGTGCCAGCAGCTCAGCGACAGGTTCTTATGAAAAACTGTTTTTT. The full variable domain, its missing parts supplied by reference TRBV7-8 and TRBJ1-4, is GAGVSQSPRYKVAKRGQDVALRCDPISGHVSLFWYQQALGQGPEFLTYFQNEAQLDKSGLPSDRFFAERPEGSVSTLKIQRTQQEDSAVYLCASSSATGSYEKLFFGSGTQLSVL.

The chain uses TRBV4-2 and TRBJ1-3, with 7 bases that match TRBD1. The CDR3 has 16 residues. Germline values: CDR1 LGHNA, CDR2 YNFKEQ. V was pared by 4 bases and J by 0 bases, with 6 bases of the junction left unmatched. The CDR3 region has the DNA TGTGCCAGCAGCCCGGACAGGACGAGCTCTGGAAACACCATATATTTT. Translating gives CASSPDRTSSGNTIYF.

This chain connects TRBV7-8 to TRBJ2-3; D perhaps matches TRBD2 (6 bases). The CDR3 sequence is 15 residues long. Between the trimmed V and J ends, which lost 1 base and 2 bases, there was a span of 10 bases. CDR1 and CDR2 (germline): SGHVS, FQNEAQ. The CDR3 region has the DNA TGTGCCAGCAGCTTAGATGCGGGAATCACAGATACGCAGTATTTT. Amino acids: CASSLDAGITDTQYF.

J is TRBJ1-6 and V is TRBV30, with D unclear. The V gene's germline CDR1 is GTSNPN and CDR2 SVGIG (reference sequence). Trimming removed 5 bases at V and 0 bases at J, with 8 bases between. The CDR3 has 14 residues. The CDR3 sequence: CAWQRSSYNSPLHF. CDR3 sequence (DNA): TGTGCCTGGCAGCGGAGCTCCTATAATTCACCCCTCCACTTT.

The rearrangement links TRBV6-5 to TRBJ1-1; maybe TRBD1 (6 bases). Germline lookup yields CDR1 MNHEY and CDR2 SVGAGI. V lost 3 bases and J 3 bases, leaving 14 bases between the germline ends. The CDR3 length is 15 residues. DNA for the CDR3: TGTGCCAGCAGTTATTCCGGGGGGACATACACTGAAGCTTTCTTT. Its translation is CASSYSGGTYTEAFF.

This chain connects TRBV5-1 to TRBJ2-1; D possibly corresponds to TRBD1 (5 bases). Per the germline V gene, CDR1 is SGHRS and CDR2 is YFSETQ. V was clipped by 0 bases and J by 0 bases, with 7 bases between them. The CDR3 extends over 15 amino acids. CDR3 sequence: CASSLDRSSYNEQFF. The DNA of the CDR3 is TGCGCCAGCAGCTTGGACAGGAGCTCCTACAATGAGCAGTTCTTC. Full variable domain (missing parts from reference TRBV5-1 and TRBJ2-1): KAGVTQTPRYLIKTRGQQVTLSCSPISGHRSVSWYQQTPGQGLQFLFEYFSETQRNKGNFPGRFSGRQFSNSRSEMNVSTLELGDSALYLCASSLDRSSYNEQFFGPGTRLTVL.

The chain employs TRBV12-3 or TRBV12-4 and TRBJ1-5; the D gene is possibly TRBD1 (5 bases). The CDR3 runs to 13 residues. The V and J ends lost 3 bases and 5 bases respectively, with 8 bases between them. For the CDR3, the DNA is TGTGCCAGCAGTTTCCGCAGGGATCAGCCCCAGCATTTT. This codes for CASSFRRDQPQHF.

The chain links TRBV18 to TRBJ2-5, with TRBD2 matching 10 bases. V gave up 0 bases and J gave up 1 base; unmatched junction bases: 8. The CDR3 contains 18 residues. Per the germline V gene, CDR1 is KGHSH and CDR2 is LQKENI. CDR3: CASSPPFLAGVFQETQYF. Written as DNA, the CDR3 is TGTGCCAGCTCACCACCGTTTCTAGCGGGAGTCTTCCAAGAGACCCAGTACTTC.

CDR3 nucleotide sequence: TGTGCCATCAGTGAATGGGGGGGCTATGGCTACACCTTC. Protein: CAISEWGGYGYTF. V and J are TRBV10-3 and TRBJ1-2; D is possibly TRBD1 (5 bases). This CDR3 comprises 13 residues. Germline V lookup: CDR1 ENHRY, CDR2 SYGVKD. Trimming took 3 bases from V and 4 from J, leaving 9 bases between them.

This chain joins TRBV27 and TRBJ2-7, with 8 bases that match TRBD2. CDR1 MNHEY and CDR2 SMNVEV come from the germline V gene (reference sequence). The CDR3 loop spans 14 amino acids. V trimming: 4 bases; J trimming: 11 bases; junction bases outside the gene matches: 13. The CDR3 bases are TGTGCCAGCAGTTCGGGACTAGAGTCGACGTTGGAGTACTTC. Translation gives CASSSGLESTLEYF.

This rearrangement joins TRBV2 to TRBJ1-2; 9 bases map to TRBD1. CDR3 size: 14 residues. CDR1 and CDR2 from the germline V gene are SNHLY and FYNNEI. The V gene end was trimmed by 3 bases and the J gene end by 7 bases; junction bases not matched to a gene: 6. The CDR3 DNA sequence: TGTGCCAGCAGTGAGTTGGGGACAGGGAGTGGCTACACCTTC. It specifies CASSELGTGSGYTF.